The clone carrying this TCR beta chain came up a few times. Its antigen is not known. TCRdb itself ran the reads through MiXCR, one entry per CDR3 protein. The data show roughly 860,000 distinct CDR3 sequences, 32% seen once. The CDR3 sequence is 14 residues long. Trimming shortened V by 3 bases and J by 3 bases, and 12 bases separated the two germline ends. Germline V gene data show CDR1 as ENHRY and CDR2 as SYGVKD. These data come from a study of T cell repertoires in cytomegalovirus infection. Overall study context: TCR beta signatures that were public indicated CMV infection and matching HLA type. Study results and caveats: Cumulative public TCR beta family frequency identified carriers of CMV plus the relevant HLA.

The sequencing used cultured CD8+ T cells from PBMCs, collected from culture after CMV antigen stimulation. The J gene is TRBJ2-7, the V gene TRBV10-3; a weak D match, TRBD2 (6 bases). The TCR originated in a human donor in good health (CMV status not recorded). Some clones in this sample may be carry-over from other donors' samples. CDR3 residues: CAISEGGVLYEQYF. CDR3 DNA sequence: TGTGCCATCAGTGAAGGAGGGGTACTCTACGAGCAGTACTTC.